Listed below are T cell receptor beta chains from one sample, sequenced in a study of graft-versus-host responses after intestinal transplantation. Method: immunoSEQ multiplex PCR; TCRdb's copy keeps in-frame clones and lacks some. The repertoire consists of some 25,000 clones, with 90% to 95% occurring once and the leading ten covering about 0.8%. The sample consisted of PBMCs, taken approximately 32 days after intestinal transplant. These receptors came from a human patient who received an intestinal transplant, so some T cells may come from the graft donor. Each CDR3 is given with its conserved first and last residue. The D gene is left open where the match is weak. The size entry is marked missing in some rows and otherwise reads once, few, many or a size class.

v_call,d_call,clone_size,j_call,cdr3_aa
TRBV5-6,.,once,TRBJ1-1,CASSLTRDTEAFF
TRBV7-9,TRBD2,.,TRBJ2-7,CASRTSNNEQYF
TRBV10-3,TRBD1,.,TRBJ1-4,CAISGTGFEKLFF
TRBV12-5,.,.,TRBJ1-3,CASGSLGVGGNTIYF
TRBV7-7,TRBD2,.,TRBJ2-5,CASGDSIGKTQYF
TRBV30,.,.,TRBJ1-2,CAWKSTVTGYTF
TRBV5-6,.,.,TRBJ2-1,CASSLGDELHEQFF
TRBV5-6,TRBD2,.,TRBJ2-1,CASSLKGLENEQFF
TRBV6-5,.,.,TRBJ2-6,CASSTMGSGANVLTF
TRBV6-5,TRBD1,.,TRBJ1-2,CASSTGDGYTF
TRBV7-9,.,.,TRBJ1-1,CASSFGGPEAFF
TRBV15,.,.,TRBJ2-7,CATSRGGSTYEQYF
TRBV2,.,.,TRBJ1-3,CASSARLSGNTIYF
TRBV4-3,.,.,TRBJ1-6,CASSQDRLGADSPLHF
TRBV11-2,TRBD1,.,TRBJ2-6,CASSSVRGPGANVLTF
TRBV4-1,.,.,TRBJ1-4,CASSQDPPGSGAEKLFF
TRBV19,.,.,TRBJ2-1,CASSMRTARNEQFF
TRBV29-1,.,.,TRBJ2-5,CSVSEGVETQYF
TRBV27,TRBD2,.,TRBJ2-5,CASSYSASGLGETQYF
TRBV9,TRBD2,.,TRBJ2-1,CASSSASLAGGPEDEQFF